The rows below give T cell receptor beta chains drawn from one sample of a study of cytomegalovirus exposure and HLA in healthy donors. Only in-frame clones appear in the TCRdb table, and some are missing; sequencing was by immunoSEQ multiplex PCR. This table holds about 140,000 clones, approximately 80% found once. Material: PBMCs. The source of these receptors is a woman between 40 and 50 years old in good health and CMV-seronegative. CDR3s include the opening cysteine and the closing phenylalanine or tryptophan. The D gene is left open where the match is weak.

V	D	J	CDR3
TRBV7-9	NA	TRBJ1-3	CSSSASRYSSGNTIYF
TRBV18	TRBD2	TRBJ2-4	CASSPGASGGNIQYF
TRBV7-3	TRBD2	TRBJ2-3	CASSPPGVRERQYF
TRBV11-3	NA	TRBJ2-3	CASSSYGKGAGDTQYF
TRBV28	NA	TRBJ2-5	CASSYHPGLHPYF
TRBV7-9	TRBD1	TRBJ2-2	CASSLGTGDYTGELFF
TRBV14	TRBD2	TRBJ2-1	CASSQVGGGLNEQFF
TRBV6-1	NA	TRBJ1-1	CATPGHGSTEAFF
TRBV5-1	TRBD2	TRBJ2-5	CASSLVAGEETQYF
TRBV11-2	TRBD2	TRBJ2-5	CASSLGLRETQYF
TRBV7-9	TRBD2	TRBJ2-2	CASSPRLAAGELFF
TRBV19	TRBD1	TRBJ2-7	CASRGQDVYEQYF
TRBV28	TRBD2	TRBJ2-5	CASSFRLAEETQYF
TRBV7-9	NA	TRBJ1-6	CSSSPTDRGLNSPLHF
TRBV7-8	TRBD1	TRBJ2-3	CASSPRTGEDTQYF
TRBV6-1	TRBD1	TRBJ1-1	CASSGGTVGDNAFF
TRBV18	NA	TRBJ2-6	CASSPATSGANVLTF
TRBV5-1	NA	TRBJ2-7	CASSLVGARAYEQYF
TRBV21-1	NA	TRBJ1-4	CASRGTGTNEKLFF
TRBV6-5	NA	TRBJ1-3	CASRPVGAGNTIYF
TRBV7-2	TRBD2	TRBJ2-5	CASSSGTSGSIRETQYF
TRBV5-1	NA	TRBJ2-7	CASSFMENPPYEQYF
TRBV9	NA	TRBJ1-1	CASSVGEDTEAFF
TRBV14	TRBD1	TRBJ2-2	CASSQLGTGVPGELFF
TRBV12-5	NA	TRBJ2-3	CASGLGVRSTDTQYF
TRBV7-9	NA	TRBJ2-2	CASSNQGSGELFF
TRBV4-3	NA	TRBJ1-6	CASSQDFRAHYNSPLHF
TRBV5-1	NA	TRBJ1-4	CASSLGVGQTEKLFF
TRBV7-2	TRBD1	TRBJ2-1	CASSFEGQGTNEQFF
TRBV18	NA	TRBJ1-2	CASSGTAVGDYTF
TRBV28	TRBD2	TRBJ2-7	CRTSVNSYEQYF
TRBV19	NA	TRBJ1-2	CATEGQSYGYTF
TRBV6-1	NA	TRBJ2-7	CASGTDYEQYF
TRBV5-1	TRBD1	TRBJ1-6	CASGQGGGYSPLHF
TRBV28	TRBD1	TRBJ2-3	CASSSGTVTDTQYF
TRBV7-3	NA	TRBJ2-6	CASSPSVGGANGLTF
TRBV14	TRBD2	NA	CASSPSGRSYEQYF
TRBV5-1	NA	TRBJ2-7	CASSPGYSSYEQYF
TRBV18	NA	TRBJ2-7	CASSPGQSYEQYF
TRBV5-8	TRBD1	TRBJ1-4	CASGKDRAGEKLFF
TRBV15	NA	TRBJ1-3	CATSRAPGLYSGNTIYF
TRBV6-4	TRBD2	TRBJ2-1	CASSDSLAGNNEQFF
TRBV11-3	NA	TRBJ1-1	CASSLADSLAFF
TRBV7-6	TRBD1	TRBJ2-3	CASSFWDRGPSTDTQYF
TRBV5-1	NA	TRBJ1-2	CASSSGNRDGYTF
TRBV9	NA	TRBJ1-2	CASSLLAGYGYTF